These 12 T cell receptor beta chains came from one sample sequenced in a study of response to subunit inactivated influenza vaccine listed by TCRdb under 2018. The time point label on this specimen signifies: 45 days after influenza vaccine administration. Libraries were constructed by RT-PCR. Instrument used: Illumina HiSeq 2500. The raw public reads went through TCRdb reprocessing: fastp at Q25, MiXCR clone calling, in-frame beta chains kept. Rows merge per CDR3 protein into single entries with the most common DNA and genes. For this sample the table gives fewer than 650,000 distinct CDR3 sequences, of which 10% to 15% were detected only once. The leading ten clones occupy 13% of the sample. Sequenced here: PBMCs from blood, sampled about 40 days after vaccination. The receptor set was obtained from a man aged 45-60 years who received an inactivated influenza vaccine. Donor details come from another sample of the same person, matched by shared clones.

The chain carries TRBV11-2 and TRBJ2-3, with D perhaps assigned TRBD1 or TRBD2 (5 bases each). The CDR3 length is 14 residues. The V and J ends lost 3 bases and 6 bases respectively, with 13 bases between them. Germline V gene data show CDR1 as SGHAT and CDR2 as FQNNGV. CDR3 in amino acids: CASSFEGWLDTQYF. DNA of the CDR3: TGTGCCAGCAGCTTCGAGGGGTGGCTCGATACGCAGTATTTT.

This clonotype was counted a few times. The chain couples TRBV6-1 to TRBJ1-2; TRBD1 is a possible D gene (6 bases). The CDR3 runs 15 residues. V was cut by 1 base and J by 7 bases, with 16 bases left in between. Germline V gives CDR1 MNHNS, CDR2 SASEGT. CDR3 bases: TGTGCCAGCAGTGAAGGGCAGGGGCGACCAATTGGCTACACCTTC. Its translation: CASSEGQGRPIGYTF.

As regards this clonotype: A junction end diverges from the germline sequence, so it may reflect a read error. The CDR3 DNA follows: TGTGCCAGCTCACCATTCGTACGGGACAAGAACCACTACGGCTACACCTTC. Protein product: CASSPFVRDKNHYGYTF. V is TRBV18 and J is TRBJ1-2, with D tentatively TRBD1 (6 bases). From germline, CDR1 is KGHSH and CDR2 LQKENI. The CDR3 totals 17 residues.

This clonotype came up a few times. V gene TRBV4-1 combines with J gene TRBJ2-1; TRBD2 is a possible D gene (5 bases). Germline assignment: CDR1 MGHRA and CDR2 YSYEKL. CDR3 length equals 14 residues. V lost 0 bases to trimming and J lost 7 bases, with 10 bases between them. CDR3 amino acids: CASSQEVARNEQFF. In DNA, the CDR3 is TGCGCCAGCAGCCAAGAAGTAGCGCGGAATGAGCAGTTCTTC.

This clonotype was seen more than once but under ten times. The rearrangement uses TRBV6-2 or TRBV6-3 and TRBJ2-3; TRBD1 agrees at 7 bases. Germline CDR1 MNHEY, CDR2 SVGEGT. V was clipped by 3 bases and J by 4 bases; unmatched bases: 7. The CDR3 is 15 amino acids. DNA for the CDR3: TGTGCCAGCAGTTATCGAGGACAGGCCGCAGATACGCAGTATTTT. It yields the protein CASSYRGQAADTQYF.

V and J are TRBV11-2 and TRBJ2-2, with unresolved D. The V end was cut by 5 bases, the J end by 6 bases, with 19 bases between. This CDR3 region has 16 residues. Germline V gene lookup returns CDR1 SGHAT and CDR2 FQNNGV. The CDR3, as DNA: TGTGCCAGCAGCCCCTCTCCAGGAGTGTGGTCCGGGGAGCTGTTTTTT. This encodes CASSPSPGVWSGELFF.

In this sample, this clonotype turned up many times. This chain joins TRBV11-2 and TRBJ2-2, with unresolved D. The CDR3 is made up of 13 amino acids. Germline CDR1 and CDR2: SGHAT and FQNNGV. The V end lost 1 base, the J end lost 5 bases, and 5 bases lay between the germline ends. The CDR3 spells CASSLGATGELFF. CDR3 in DNA: TGTGCCAGCAGCTTAGGGGCTACCGGGGAGCTGTTTTTT.

This clonotype was observed at least ten times. This chain connects TRBV7-3 to TRBJ2-1, with 11 bases identical to TRBD1. The CDR3 runs 15 residues. Per the germline V gene, CDR1 is SGHTA and CDR2 is FQGTGA. Losses at the gene ends were 5 bases for V and 8 bases for J; bases not matched to a gene: 8. In DNA form, the CDR3 reads TGTGCCAGCAGCCCGGGACAGGGGGTAGTTGATGAGCAGTTCTTC. It encodes CASSPGQGVVDEQFF.

The CDR3 DNA sequence: TGTGCCAGCGCCGGGTGGGCAGATACGCAGTATTTT. This sequence encodes CASAGWADTQYF. The chain links TRBV4-2 to TRBJ2-3; D uncertain. This CDR3 spans 12 amino acids. Deletions cut 8 bases from V and 4 bases from J, with 10 bases between. In germline, CDR1 is LGHNA, CDR2 YNFKEQ.

The chain couples TRBV20-1 to TRBJ2-7, with D tentatively TRBD2 (6 bases). The CDR3 has 14 amino acids. V dropped 7 bases and J dropped 0 bases, with 16 bases sitting between them. Germline CDR1 reads DFQATT; CDR2 reads SNEGSKA (reference sequence). The DNA of the CDR3 is TGCAGTGTAACGAGTAGCGGAAGCTCCTACGAGCAGTACTTC. The encoded protein is CSVTSSGSSYEQYF.

There are a few counts of this clonotype. The V and J genes are TRBV7-9 and TRBJ1-4; tentative D call: TRBD1 (6 bases). This CDR3 comprises 12 residues. From germline, CDR1 is SEHNR and CDR2 FQNEAQ (reference sequence). With 8 bases removed from V and 10 bases from J, the gap between germline ends came to 14 bases. The DNA for the CDR3 is TGTGCCAGCTCGTCAGGGGTGGCAAAACTGTTTTTT. Protein product: CASSSGVAKLFF.

This clonotype was recorded a few times. The V call is TRBV11-2, the J call TRBJ2-5, with D perhaps matching TRBD2 (6 bases). The CDR3 has 15 amino acids. From germline, CDR1 is SGHAT and CDR2 FQNNGV. With 1 base removed from V and 4 bases from J, the gap between germline ends came to 13 bases. CDR3 in amino acids: CASSLGGEEGETQYF. The DNA of the CDR3 is TGTGCCAGCAGCTTAGGCGGGGAGGAAGGAGAGACCCAGTACTTC.